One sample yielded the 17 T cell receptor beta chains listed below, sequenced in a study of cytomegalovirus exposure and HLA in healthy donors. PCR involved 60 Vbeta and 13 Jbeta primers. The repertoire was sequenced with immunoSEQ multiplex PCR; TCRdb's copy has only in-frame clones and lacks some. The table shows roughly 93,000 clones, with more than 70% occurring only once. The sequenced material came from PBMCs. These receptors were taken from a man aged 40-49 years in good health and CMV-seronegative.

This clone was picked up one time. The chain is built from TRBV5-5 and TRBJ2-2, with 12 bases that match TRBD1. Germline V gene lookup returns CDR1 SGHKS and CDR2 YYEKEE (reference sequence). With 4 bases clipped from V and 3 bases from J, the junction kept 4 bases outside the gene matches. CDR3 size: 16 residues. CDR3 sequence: CASSGGTGGYTGELFF. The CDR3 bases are TGTGCCAGCAGCGGGGGGACAGGGGGCTACACCGGGGAGCTGTTTTTT.

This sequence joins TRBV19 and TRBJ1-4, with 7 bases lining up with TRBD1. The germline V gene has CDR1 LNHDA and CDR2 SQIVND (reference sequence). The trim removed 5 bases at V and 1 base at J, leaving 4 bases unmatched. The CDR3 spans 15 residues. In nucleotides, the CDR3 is TGTGCCAGTAGTGACAGGGTGGTAACTAATGAAAAACTGTTTTTT. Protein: CASSDRVVTNEKLFF. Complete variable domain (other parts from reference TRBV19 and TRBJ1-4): DGGITQSPKYLFRKEGQNVTLSCEQNLNHDAMYWYRQDPGQGLRLIYYSQIVNDFQKGDIAEGYSVSREKKESFPLTVTSAQKNPTAFYLCASSDRVVTNEKLFFGSGTQLSVL.

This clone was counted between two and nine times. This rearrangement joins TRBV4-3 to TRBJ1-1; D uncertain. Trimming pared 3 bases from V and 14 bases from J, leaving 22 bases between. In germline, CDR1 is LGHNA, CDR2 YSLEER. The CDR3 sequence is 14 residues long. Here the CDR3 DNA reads TGCGCCAGCAGCCAGACCAACGAGGTCCCAATCTGCTTCTTT. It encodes CASSQTNEVPICFF.

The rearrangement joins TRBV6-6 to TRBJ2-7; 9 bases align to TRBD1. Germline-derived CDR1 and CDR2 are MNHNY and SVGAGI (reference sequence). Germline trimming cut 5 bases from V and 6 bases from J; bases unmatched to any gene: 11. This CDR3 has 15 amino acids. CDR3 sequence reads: CASSVPGQGNSEQYF. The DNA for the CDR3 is TGTGCCAGCAGTGTACCGGGACAGGGTAACTCCGAGCAGTACTTC.

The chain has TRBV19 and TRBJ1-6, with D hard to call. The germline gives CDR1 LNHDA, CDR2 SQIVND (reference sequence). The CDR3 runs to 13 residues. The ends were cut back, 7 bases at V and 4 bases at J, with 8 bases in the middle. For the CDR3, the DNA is TGTGCCAGTAATCCACAGTATAATTCACCCCTCCACTTT. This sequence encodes CASNPQYNSPLHF.

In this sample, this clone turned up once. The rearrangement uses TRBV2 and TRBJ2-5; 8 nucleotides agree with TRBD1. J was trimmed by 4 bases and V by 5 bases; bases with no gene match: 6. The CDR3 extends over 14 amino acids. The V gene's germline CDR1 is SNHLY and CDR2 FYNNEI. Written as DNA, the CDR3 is TGTGCCAGCAGTCGGACAGGGCACGGAGAGACCCAGTACTTC. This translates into CASSRTGHGETQYF.

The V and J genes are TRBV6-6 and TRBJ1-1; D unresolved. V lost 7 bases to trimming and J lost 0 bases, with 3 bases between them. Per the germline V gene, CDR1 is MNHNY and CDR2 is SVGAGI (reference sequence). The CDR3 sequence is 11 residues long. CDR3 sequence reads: CASTVNTEAFF. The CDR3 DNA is TGTGCCAGCACCGTGAACACTGAAGCTTTCTTT.

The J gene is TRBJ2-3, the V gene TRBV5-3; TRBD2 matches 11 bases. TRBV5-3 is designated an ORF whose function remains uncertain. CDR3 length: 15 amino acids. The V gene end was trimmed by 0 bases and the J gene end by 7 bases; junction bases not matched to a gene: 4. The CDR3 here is CARSLASGGTNTQYF. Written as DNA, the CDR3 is TGTGCCAGAAGCTTGGCTAGCGGGGGGACGAATACGCAGTATTTT.

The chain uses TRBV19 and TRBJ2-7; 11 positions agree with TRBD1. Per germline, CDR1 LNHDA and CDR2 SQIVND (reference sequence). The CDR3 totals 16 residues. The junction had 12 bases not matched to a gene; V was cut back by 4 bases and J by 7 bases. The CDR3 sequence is CASSTRPDRGRTEQYF. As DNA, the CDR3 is TGTGCCAGTAGTACGAGACCGGACAGGGGGCGAACGGAGCAGTACTTC.

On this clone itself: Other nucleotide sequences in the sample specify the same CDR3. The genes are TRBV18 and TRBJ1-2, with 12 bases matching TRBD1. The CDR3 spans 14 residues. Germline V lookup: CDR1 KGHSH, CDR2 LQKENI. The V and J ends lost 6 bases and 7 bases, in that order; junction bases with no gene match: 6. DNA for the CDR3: TGTGCCAGCTCTCCCGGGACAGGGGGCTCTGGCTACACCTTC. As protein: CASSPGTGGSGYTF.

The CDR3 is CASSLEEQGKAFF. The CDR3 region has the DNA TGTGCCAGCAGCTTAGAGGAACAGGGGAAAGCTTTCTTT. The V call is TRBV7-2, the J call TRBJ1-1; 7 bases are a match to TRBD1. J gave up 9 bases and V 1 base, and 5 bases lay outside the gene matches. There are 13 residues in the CDR3. The germline CDR1 and CDR2 sequences are SGHTA and FQGNSA.

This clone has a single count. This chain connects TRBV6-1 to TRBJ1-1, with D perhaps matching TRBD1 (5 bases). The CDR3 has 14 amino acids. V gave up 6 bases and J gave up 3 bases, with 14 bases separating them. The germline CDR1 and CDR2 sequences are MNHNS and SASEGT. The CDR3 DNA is TGTGCCAGCAGCTGGGGCTGGGAGGACACTGAAGCTTTCTTT. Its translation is CASSWGWEDTEAFF.

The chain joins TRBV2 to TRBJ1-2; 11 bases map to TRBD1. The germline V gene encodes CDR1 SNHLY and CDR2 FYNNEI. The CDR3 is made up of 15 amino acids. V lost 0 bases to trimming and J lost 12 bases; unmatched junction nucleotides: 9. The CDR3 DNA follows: TGTGCCAGCAGTGAAGCAACGCCGGGACAGGGGGAAAACACCTTC. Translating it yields CASSEATPGQGENTF.

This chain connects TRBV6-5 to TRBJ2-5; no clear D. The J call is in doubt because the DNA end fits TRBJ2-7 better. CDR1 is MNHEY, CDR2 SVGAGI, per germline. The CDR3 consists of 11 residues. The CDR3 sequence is CASSYNYEQYF. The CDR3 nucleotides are TGTGCCAGCAGTTACAACTACGAGCAGTACTTC.

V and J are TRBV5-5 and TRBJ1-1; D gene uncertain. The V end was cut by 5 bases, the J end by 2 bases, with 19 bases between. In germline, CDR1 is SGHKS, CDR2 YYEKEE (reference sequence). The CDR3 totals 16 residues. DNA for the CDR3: TGTGCCAGCAGTCGACTCGGTGATCGGAGAAACACTGAAGCTTTCTTT. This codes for CASSRLGDRRNTEAFF.

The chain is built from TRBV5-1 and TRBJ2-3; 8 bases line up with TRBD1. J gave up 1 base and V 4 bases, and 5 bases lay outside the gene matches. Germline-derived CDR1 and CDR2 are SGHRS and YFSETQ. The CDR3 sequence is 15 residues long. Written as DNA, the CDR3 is TGCGCCAGCAGCGTATTGACAGGGGGCACAGATACGCAGTATTTT. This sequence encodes CASSVLTGGTDTQYF.

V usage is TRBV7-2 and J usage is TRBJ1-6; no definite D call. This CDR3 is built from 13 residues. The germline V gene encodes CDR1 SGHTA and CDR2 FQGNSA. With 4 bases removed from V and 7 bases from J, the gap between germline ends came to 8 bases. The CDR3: CASSSDRNSPLHF. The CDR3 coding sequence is TGTGCCAGCAGCTCCGATCGGAATTCACCCCTCCACTTT.